Below, 24 T cell receptor beta chains from the same sample are listed, as sequenced in a study of CD8+CD57+ T cells in acquired aplastic anemia. Genomic DNA acted as the template from which TCR beta VDJ combination and CDR3 sequence profiling were carried out. In TCRdb, the reads were re-called with MiXCR into one record per CDR3 protein. Of nearly 60,000 distinct CDR3 sequences in the sample, 55% to 70% are singletons; the top ten hold around 17%. Sequenced patients had shown CD8+CD57+ cell expansion by flow cytometry. The sequencing sample was made of sorted CD4+, CD8+, or CD8+CD57+ T cells (not recorded which) from PBMCs. Receptor source: a human donor with aplastic anemia.

This chain connects TRBV11-1 to TRBJ2-3; 10 bases are a match to TRBD2. V lost 5 bases, J lost 4 bases, and 6 bases stayed unmatched. The CDR3 covers 15 residues. From germline, CDR1 is SGHAT and CDR2 FQDESV (reference sequence). The DNA for the CDR3 is TGTGCCAGCAGCACCAGCGGGGGGGACGCAGATACGCAGTATTTT. It codes for CASSTSGGDADTQYF.

At least ten counts were recorded for this clonotype. J is TRBJ1-1 and V is TRBV12-3 or TRBV12-4, with a weak D call TRBD1 (6 bases). Trimming pared 3 bases from V and 7 bases from J, leaving 9 bases between. The CDR3 contains 12 residues. Written as DNA, the CDR3 is TGTGCCAGCAGTTTTGGACAGAATGAAGCTTTCTTT. It translates to CASSFGQNEAFF.

The chain combines TRBV2 with TRBJ1-1; D gene unclear. Deletions cut 4 bases from V and 1 base from J, with 10 bases between. Germline-derived CDR1 and CDR2 are SNHLY and FYNNEI. The CDR3 covers 14 residues. CDR3 region: CASSAATPNTEAFF. The DNA of the CDR3 is TGTGCCAGCAGTGCCGCGACACCGAACACTGAAGCTTTCTTT. The variable domain in full, with the rest retrieved from reference TRBV2 and TRBJ1-1, is EPEVTQTPSHQVTQMGQEVILRCVPISNHLYFYWYRQILGQKVEFLVSFYNNEISEKSEIFDDQFSVERPDGSNFTLKIRSTKLEDSAMYFCASSAATPNTEAFFGQGTRLTVV.

By proportion, this clonotype is medium-sized. The chain combines TRBV20-1 with TRBJ2-7; perhaps D is TRBD1 or TRBD2 (7 bases each). Germline lookup yields CDR1 DFQATT and CDR2 SNEGSKA (reference sequence). The CDR3 sequence is 14 residues long. Between the trimmed V and J ends, which lost 5 bases and 6 bases, there was a span of 20 bases. CDR3: CSAETLTGRAEQYF. The CDR3 DNA is TGCAGTGCTGAGACGTTGACAGGGAGGGCCGAGCAGTACTTC.

This clonotype came up a few times. V usage is TRBV15 and J usage is TRBJ1-2; no clear D gene. CDR1 and CDR2 (germline): LNHNV, YYDKDF (reference sequence). Trimming shortened V by 0 bases and J by 2 bases, and 7 bases separated the two germline ends. The CDR3 loop spans 14 amino acids. CDR3 residues: CATSRDTANYGYTF. DNA for the CDR3: TGTGCCACCAGCAGAGATACGGCGAACTATGGCTACACCTTC.

Relative to its sample, this clonotype is medium-sized. The chain combines TRBV29-1 with TRBJ1-1, with D possibly matching TRBD1 (6 bases). V was cut by 4 bases and J by 6 bases, with 12 bases left in between. CDR1 is SQVTM, CDR2 ANQGSEA, per germline. The CDR3 has 12 residues. The CDR3: CSVVSGVPEAFF. The CDR3, as DNA: TGCAGCGTTGTATCAGGGGTCCCTGAAGCTTTCTTT.

Comment on this clonotype: This may arise from a read error, as a much more abundant clone is one base away. V and J are TRBV13 and TRBJ2-7; D is possibly TRBD1 or TRBD2 (5 bases each). Trimming cost V 0 bases and J 8 bases, with 11 bases left between them. CDR3 length: 13 amino acids. The germline CDR1 and CDR2 sequences are PRHDT and FYEKMQ (reference sequence). CDR3 bases: TGTGCCAGCAGCTTAGGGGGGACCGTCCAGCAGTACTTC. Translating gives CASSLGGTVQQYF.

This clonotype has at least ten counts. J is TRBJ1-2 and V is TRBV11-2; D not certain. The CDR3 length is 11 residues. Germline-derived CDR1 and CDR2 are SGHAT and FQNNGV. V was trimmed by 2 bases and J by 7 bases, leaving 5 bases between them. The CDR3 loop is CASSLTVGYTF. The DNA for the CDR3 is TGTGCCAGCAGCTTAACAGTTGGCTACACCTTC.

This clonotype occurred many times. The gene calls are TRBV4-3 and TRBJ2-7; D perhaps matches TRBD2 (7 bases). The CDR3 is 14 residues long. Germline loops: CDR1 LGHNA, CDR2 YSLEER. The germline V and J ends were trimmed by 1 base and 5 bases, with 12 bases remaining between them. CDR3 amino acids: CASSQAGGGHEQYF. The DNA for the CDR3 is TGCGCCAGCAGCCAAGCGGGGGGCGGCCACGAGCAGTACTTC.

The chain employs TRBV10-1 and TRBJ2-7; tentative D call: TRBD2 (6 bases). There are 13 residues in the CDR3. The ends were cut back, 3 bases at V and 3 bases at J, with 9 bases in the middle. Germline CDR1 WNHNN, CDR2 SYGVQD (reference sequence). The CDR3 region is CASSETGVYEQYF. The DNA of the CDR3 is TGCGCCAGCAGTGAAACGGGAGTCTACGAGCAGTACTTC.

This clonotype has only a few counts. Being one base from a much bigger clone, this may be a read error. The J gene is TRBJ1-1, the V gene TRBV11-2, with 7 bases that match TRBD1. The germline gives CDR1 SGHAT, CDR2 FQNNGV. The CDR3 spans 14 residues. The CDR3 is CASSPGQKNTGAFF. The CDR3 DNA reads TGTGCCAGCAGCCCGGGACAGAAGAACACTGGAGCTTTCTTT.

The chain links TRBV20-1 to TRBJ1-6; D unresolved. This CDR3 spans 12 amino acids. V dropped 5 bases and J dropped 10 bases, with 12 bases sitting between them. Germline values: CDR1 DFQATT, CDR2 SNEGSKA (reference sequence). CDR3 nucleotide sequence: TGCAGTGCTGAGAGTAGCGGGTCACCCCTCCACTTT. This encodes CSAESSGSPLHF.

The V call is TRBV11-1, the J call TRBJ2-1, with D maybe TRBD2 (6 bases). Deletions cut 3 bases from V and 7 bases from J, with 13 bases between. CDR3 size: 14 residues. CDR1 and CDR2 from the germline V gene are SGHAT and FQDESV (reference sequence). DNA for the CDR3: TGTGCCAGCAGCTTTCCCCTCGGGGGTAATGAGCAGTTCTTC. It is translated as CASSFPLGGNEQFF.

The chain has TRBV7-2 and TRBJ2-7; 8 bases are shared with TRBD1. The germline CDR1 and CDR2 sequences are SGHTA and FQGNSA. This CDR3 region has 15 residues. J gave up 2 bases and V 1 base, and 4 bases lay outside the gene matches. CDR3 bases: TGTGCCAGCAGCTTAGTAGAGACAGGGGCCTACGAGCAGTACTTC. It yields the protein CASSLVETGAYEQYF.

This clonotype was recorded at least ten times. The V call is TRBV28, the J call TRBJ1-6, with D possibly TRBD1 on 5 matching bases. The CDR3 sequence is 14 residues long. The V end was cut by 3 bases, the J end by 7 bases, with 10 bases between. Per the germline V gene, CDR1 is MDHEN and CDR2 is SYDVKM. The CDR3 sequence: CASSFPGRNSPLHF. CDR3 bases: TGTGCCAGCAGTTTCCCAGGGAGGAATTCACCCCTCCACTTT.

To note about this clonotype: The conserved final phenylalanine or tryptophan is absent from the CDR3, which likely points to a read error. This rearrangement joins TRBV5-1 to TRBJ2-3; D tentatively reads TRBD1 or TRBD2 (5 bases each). This CDR3 region has 16 residues. The V end lost 0 bases, the J end lost 0 bases, and 11 bases lay between the germline ends. Germline V gene sequence: CDR1 SGHRS, CDR2 YFSETQ. The CDR3 DNA reads as TGCGCCAGCAGCTTGGGTGGGGGACGGAGCACAGATACGCAGTATTCT. Protein product: CASSLGGGRSTDTQYS.

This sequence joins TRBV29-1 and TRBJ1-2, with 8 bases aligning to TRBD1. This CDR3 has 13 amino acids. The V segment lost 8 bases and the J segment 8 bases; nucleotides outside the gene matches: 13. Germline values: CDR1 SQVTM, CDR2 ANQGSEA. CDR3 region: CSSEKDRVGGYTF. The DNA of the CDR3 is TGCAGCTCCGAAAAGGACAGGGTGGGGGGCTACACCTTC.

This clonotype was seen repeatedly, ten times or more. The V and J genes are TRBV7-2 and TRBJ1-3; D is undetermined. Trimming took 2 bases from V and 4 from J, leaving 12 bases between them. Looked up from germline, CDR1 is SGHTA and CDR2 is FQGNSA. CDR3 length equals 15 residues. The CDR3 sequence is CASSLIRENGNTIYF. The CDR3 bases are TGTGCCAGCAGCTTAATACGGGAAAACGGAAACACCATATATTTT.

The chain carries TRBV5-6 and TRBJ2-3; the match to TRBD1 covers 10 bases. There are 15 residues in the CDR3. The V gene end was trimmed by 4 bases and the J gene end by 4 bases; junction bases not matched to a gene: 6. Germline CDR1 and CDR2: SGHDT and YYEEEE. The CDR3 region is CASSLRDRGPDTQYF. In DNA form, the CDR3 reads TGTGCCAGCAGCCTCCGGGACAGGGGACCAGATACGCAGTATTTT.

As to this clonotype: At one boundary the junction diverges from the germline segment, which might be a read error. The CDR3 DNA is TGTGCCAGCAGTGCCGGGACGGATTATGGCTACACCTTC. As protein: CASSAGTDYGYTF. The chain carries TRBV24-1 and TRBJ1-2, with a tentative D call TRBD1 (5 bases). Germline CDR1 is KGHDR and CDR2 is SFDVKD. This CDR3 region has 13 residues.

Of note for this clonotype: The CDR3 carries no conserved terminal phenylalanine or tryptophan, so it likely arises from a read error. This chain connects TRBV4-1 to TRBJ2-2; D gene ambiguous. This CDR3 has 17 amino acids. Trimming removed 1 base from V and 1 base from J, with 13 bases in between. CDR1 and CDR2 (germline): MGHRA, YSYEKL. CDR3 region: CASSQVRGQMNTGELFL. The CDR3, as DNA: TGCGCCAGCAGCCAAGTGAGAGGCCAGATGAACACCGGGGAGCTGTTTCTT.

The table lists this clonotype with many counts. This chain connects TRBV7-9 to TRBJ1-1; D not resolved. The CDR3 extends over 16 amino acids. CDR1 SEHNR and CDR2 FQNEAQ come from the germline V gene (reference sequence). V lost 3 bases to trimming and J lost 1 base, with 15 bases between them. The CDR3 bases are TGTGCCAGCAGCTTGGGAAAGGCCTCCTGGAACACTGAAGCTTTCTTT. As protein: CASSLGKASWNTEAFF.

This chain links TRBV7-8 with TRBJ1-2, with D hard to call. Germline-derived CDR1 and CDR2 are SGHVS and FQNEAQ. The CDR3 runs 13 residues. V lost 1 base to trimming and J lost 4 bases, with 7 bases between them. CDR3 DNA: TGTGCCAGCAGCTTAGAGGCAGCCTATGGCTACACCTTC. This codes for CASSLEAAYGYTF.

This clonotype appeared a single time. The chain couples TRBV20-1 to TRBJ1-2; D call uncertain. The CDR3 has 12 residues. Trimming pared 3 bases from V and 8 bases from J, leaving 13 bases between. From germline, CDR1 is DFQATT and CDR2 SNEGSKA (reference sequence). The chain's CDR3 is CSASPFSRGYTF. In nucleotides, the CDR3 is TGCAGTGCTAGTCCCTTTTCGCGGGGCTACACCTTC.